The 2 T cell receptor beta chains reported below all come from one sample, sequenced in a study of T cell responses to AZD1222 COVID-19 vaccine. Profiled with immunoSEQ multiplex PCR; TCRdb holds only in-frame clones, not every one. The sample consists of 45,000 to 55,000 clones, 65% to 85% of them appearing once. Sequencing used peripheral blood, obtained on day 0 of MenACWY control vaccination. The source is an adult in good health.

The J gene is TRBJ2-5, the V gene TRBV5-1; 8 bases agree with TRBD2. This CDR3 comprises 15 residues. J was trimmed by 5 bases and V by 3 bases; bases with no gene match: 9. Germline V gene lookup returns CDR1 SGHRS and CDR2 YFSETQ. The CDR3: CASSSNGREVETQYF. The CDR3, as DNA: TGCGCCAGCAGCTCCAACGGGCGGGAGGTTGAGACCCAGTACTTC. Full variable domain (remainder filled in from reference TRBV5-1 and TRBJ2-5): KAGVTQTPRYLIKTRGQQVTLSCSPISGHRSVSWYQQTPGQGLQFLFEYFSETQRNKGNFPGRFSGRQFSNSRSEMNVSTLELGDSALYLCASSSNGREVETQYFGPGTRLLVL.

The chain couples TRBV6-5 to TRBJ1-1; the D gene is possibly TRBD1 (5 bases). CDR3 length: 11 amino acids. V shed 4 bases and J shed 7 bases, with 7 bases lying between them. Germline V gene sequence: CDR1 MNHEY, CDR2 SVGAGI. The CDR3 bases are TGTGCCAGCAGTTTCGGGGGTGAAGCTTTCTTT. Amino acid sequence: CASSFGGEAFF.